This TCR beta chain was recorded in a study of beta chain features in type 1 diabetes listed by TCRdb under 2018. For the study in its entirety: Mean age, gender distribution, total cell number and subset yield were not different between patients and healthy donors. In the study, recently diagnosed type 1 diabetes patients and matched healthy donors were compared on the TCRB repertoires of their sorted circulating CD4+ T cell subsets. Naive and central memory subsets were obtained from all 30 or so donors, but regulatory and stem cell-like memory subsets were isolated from only 8 patients and roughly eight healthy donors. Across all samples, fewer than 110,000,000 sorted cells were examined, and cell number per subset correlated strongly with RNA yield. The investigation overall reported the following: Type 1 diabetes patients showed a moderate but significant shortening of TCRB CDR3 length in all four CD4+ subsets. Shorter templates might have been favored by PCR, but patient and control samples were amplified and corrected together, so both groups would have been affected equally by any skew. Patients with type 1 diabetes made fewer insertions and deleted more nucleotides at VDJ recombination sites, implying thymic rearrangement abnormalities. Naive, central memory and regulatory TCRB repertoires appeared more similar among patients than among healthy donors. Because the HLA sub-analyses included only small numbers of individuals, any influence of HLA type on TCRB rearrangement was left unresolved. Because cDNA was sequenced instead of genomic DNA, activated cells with high expression could be over-represented, although the groups did not differ in activation or CD3 levels.

All of the isolated RNA was reverse transcribed with the High Capacity cDNA Reverse Transcription Kit, so expressed TCRB transcripts were sequenced. Naive, central memory and regulatory T cell samples underwent deep immunoSEQ sequencing, averaging around 4 million total reads per sample. Sorted cells were lysed in RLT buffer, and RNA was extracted using DNase-treated RNeasy Micro or Mini kits according to cell number. Each cell subset was processed separately to prevent cross-contamination, with patient and healthy donor samples processed together. TCRB sequences were amplified from cDNA with the immunoSEQ multiplex PCR, producing 87-bp fragments spanning the CDR3 region. Sequencing of the amplicons was performed on the Illumina HiSeq platform. The authors' analysis ran thus. PCR bias was corrected computationally using synthetic template baselines, and reads within Hamming distance 2 were collapsed, with unmergeable singletons discarded. Reads were aligned against IMGT so that V, D and J genes, CDR3 length and insertions or deletions at six rearrangement sites could be assigned. Within each subset, clonotype counts were normalized to the number of sorted cells before true diversity and Gini coefficients were calculated with the tcR R package. The overlap coefficient, calculated on TCRB nucleotide sequences, was used to measure repertoire sharing. Out-of-frame TCRB sequences from naive cells were analyzed as a proxy for the pre-selection repertoire. Here the immuneACCESS table is served through TCRdb, limited to in-frame sequences with V and J called. Missing clones are a known gap in these copies; in checked studies unresolved V genes cover under half, and the rest lacks a known reason. The DNA gave D and trimming, while V, J and clone size come from that table. The sample profile shows over 200,000 clones; approximately 10% of them were found once. Together, the top ten hold around 0.017% of the sample.

Remarks on this clone: Its antigen is not yet known. No much larger clone is present one base from it, and per-base qualities are unavailable.

From each donor, a single peripheral blood sample of approximately 0.11 L on average was drawn into heparinised tubes. A BD FACSAria II and a panel including CD45RO, CCR7, CD25, CD127, CD95 and CD27 were used to sort naive, central memory, regulatory and stem cell-like memory CD4+ T cells. Every sorted population had a purity above 95%. Right away, PBMCs were isolated by Lymphoprep density gradient centrifugation and were stained directly, with no culture step. To minimize batch effects, samples were stained and sorted in pairs, one healthy donor with one patient per experiment. Based on the germline V gene, the CDR1 and CDR2 sequences are SNHLY and FYNNEI. Trimming removed 5 bases from V and 1 base from J; the gene matches leave 4 bases unexplained. From the cysteine up to the phenylalanine, the CDR3 has a length of 16 residues. Just the 48-base CDR3 DNA is kept, in frame starting at base 1.

This TCR derives from a man between 25 and 39 years old with type 1 diabetes. The rearrangement combines TRBV2 with TRBJ2-3; TRBD2 aligns with 12 central bases. The specimen was naive CD4+ T cells from blood. According to the study, the label for this sample's cell subset or site signals: true naive CD4+ T cells. The CDR3 in this case is CASSSRTSGGTDTQYF. At the DNA level, the sequence is TGTGCCAGCAGTTCAAGGACTAGCGGGGGCACAGATACGCAGTATTTT.